This TCR beta chain was recorded in a study of T cell responses to AZD1222 COVID-19 vaccine. General study points: CD4 TCRs linked to vaccination spanned spike, dominating at 160-218 and 743-854. With two AZD1222 doses given, Spike-specific TCR breadth and depth both rose. The sample set comprised mostly white British donors with more females, and clonal diversity was possibly underestimated. Reportedly, nearly half of unique spike TCRs recognized epitopes outside B.1.351/B.1.1.7 mutations.

In its sample, this clone was seen a few times. Its antigen is undetermined. Generated by immunoSEQ multiplex PCR, the TCRdb table keeps only in-frame clones and is missing some. The sample includes more than 80,000 clones, around 91% of them seen just once. Germline assignment: CDR1 MGHRA and CDR2 YSYEKL. V was pared by 7 bases and J by 0 bases, with 13 bases between. The CDR3 length is 15 residues. The V and J genes are TRBV4-1 and TRBJ1-3; D remains unclear. The source was peripheral blood, collected 28 days after the second AZD1222 dose. The sequence was collected from an adult who received the AZD1222 COVID-19 vaccine. In DNA, the CDR3 is TGCGCCAGCACCGGCACATTCCTCTCTGGAAACACCATATATTTT. The encoded protein is CASTGTFLSGNTIYF.